This TCR beta chain was sequenced in a study of T cell responses to AZD1222 COVID-19 vaccine. Study results and limitations: Researchers report vaccine-associated CD4 TCRs spanning spike, with dominance at 160-218 and 743-854.

Between the trimmed V and J ends, which lost 7 bases and 7 bases, there was a span of 8 bases. In germline, CDR1 is MDHEN, CDR2 SYDVKM. The CDR3 is 12 amino acids. Profiling relied on immunoSEQ multiplex PCR, and the TCRdb table lists in-frame clones only, not all of them. The repertoire has around 90,000 clones, 91% of them found once; the top ten carry 4% to 6%. Of note for this clone: Its target is unknown.

The V and J genes are TRBV28 and TRBJ1-6; D is unresolved. This sample comprised peripheral blood, obtained on day 0 of MenACWY control vaccination. This TCR was sampled from an adult in good health. CDR3 nucleotide sequence: TGTGCCAGCACGTTTTCCAATTCACCCCTCCACTTT. Its protein is CASTFSNSPLHF.